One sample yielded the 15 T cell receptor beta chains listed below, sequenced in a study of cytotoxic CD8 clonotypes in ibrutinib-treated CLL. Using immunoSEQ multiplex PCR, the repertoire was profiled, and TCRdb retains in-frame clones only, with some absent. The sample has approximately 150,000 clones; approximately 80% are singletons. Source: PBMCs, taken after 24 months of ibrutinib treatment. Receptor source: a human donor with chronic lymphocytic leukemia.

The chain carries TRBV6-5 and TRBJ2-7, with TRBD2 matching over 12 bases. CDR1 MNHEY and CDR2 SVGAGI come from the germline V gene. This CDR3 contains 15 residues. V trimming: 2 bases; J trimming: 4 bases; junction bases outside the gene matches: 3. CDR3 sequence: CASSYPGLAGYEQYF. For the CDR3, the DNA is TGTGCCAGCAGTTACCCTGGACTAGCGGGGTACGAGCAGTACTTC.

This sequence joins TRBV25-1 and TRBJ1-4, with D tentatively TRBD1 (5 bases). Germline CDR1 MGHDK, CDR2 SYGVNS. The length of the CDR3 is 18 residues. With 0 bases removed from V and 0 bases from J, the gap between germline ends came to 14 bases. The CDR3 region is CASSEYPGRNSTNEKLFF. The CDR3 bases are TGTGCCAGCAGTGAATACCCGGGACGAAATTCAACTAATGAAAAACTGTTTTTT.

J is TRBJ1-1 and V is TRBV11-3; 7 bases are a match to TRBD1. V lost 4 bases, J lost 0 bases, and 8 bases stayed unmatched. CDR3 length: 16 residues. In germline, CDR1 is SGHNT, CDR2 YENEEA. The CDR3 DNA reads TGTGCCAGCAGCTCTACGGACAGGAGAATGAACACTGAAGCTTTCTTT. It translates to CASSSTDRRMNTEAFF.

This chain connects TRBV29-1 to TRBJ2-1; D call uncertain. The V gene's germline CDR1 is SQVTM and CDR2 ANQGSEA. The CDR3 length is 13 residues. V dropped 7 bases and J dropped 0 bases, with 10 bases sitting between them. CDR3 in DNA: TGCAGCGGAGCCAGGAGCTCCTACAATGAGCAGTTCTTC. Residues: CSGARSSYNEQFF.

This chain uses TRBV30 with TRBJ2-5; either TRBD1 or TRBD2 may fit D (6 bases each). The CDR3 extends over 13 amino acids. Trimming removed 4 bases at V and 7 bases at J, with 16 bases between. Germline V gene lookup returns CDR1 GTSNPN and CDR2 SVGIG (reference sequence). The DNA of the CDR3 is TGTGCCTGGAAAGGGGGGCTCACCGGGACCCAGTACTTC. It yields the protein CAWKGGLTGTQYF.

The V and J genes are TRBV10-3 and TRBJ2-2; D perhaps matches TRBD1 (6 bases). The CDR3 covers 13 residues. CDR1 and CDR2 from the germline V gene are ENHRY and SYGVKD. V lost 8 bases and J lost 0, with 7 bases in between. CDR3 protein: CAIGGPNTGELFF. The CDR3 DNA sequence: TGTGCCATCGGGGGCCCGAACACCGGGGAGCTGTTTTTT.

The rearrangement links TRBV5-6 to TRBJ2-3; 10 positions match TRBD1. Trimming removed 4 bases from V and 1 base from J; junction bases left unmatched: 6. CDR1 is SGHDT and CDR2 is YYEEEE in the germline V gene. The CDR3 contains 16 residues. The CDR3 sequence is CASSKRDRGRTDTQYF. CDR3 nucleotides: TGTGCCAGCAGCAAACGGGACAGGGGTCGCACAGATACGCAGTATTTT.

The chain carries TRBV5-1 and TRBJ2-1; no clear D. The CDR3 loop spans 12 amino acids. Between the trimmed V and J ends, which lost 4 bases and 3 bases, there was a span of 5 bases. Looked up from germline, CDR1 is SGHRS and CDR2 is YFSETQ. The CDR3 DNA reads TGCGCCAGCAGCCCTGACTACAATGAGCAGTTCTTC. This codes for CASSPDYNEQFF. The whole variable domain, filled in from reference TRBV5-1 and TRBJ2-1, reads KAGVTQTPRYLIKTRGQQVTLSCSPISGHRSVSWYQQTPGQGLQFLFEYFSETQRNKGNFPGRFSGRQFSNSRSEMNVSTLELGDSALYLCASSPDYNEQFFGPGTRLTVL.

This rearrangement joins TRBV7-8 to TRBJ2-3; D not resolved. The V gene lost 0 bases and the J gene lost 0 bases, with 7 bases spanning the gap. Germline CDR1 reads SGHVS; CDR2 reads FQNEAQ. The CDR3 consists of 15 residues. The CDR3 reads CASSLAHSSTDTQYF. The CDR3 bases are TGTGCCAGCAGCTTAGCCCACTCTAGCACAGATACGCAGTATTTT.

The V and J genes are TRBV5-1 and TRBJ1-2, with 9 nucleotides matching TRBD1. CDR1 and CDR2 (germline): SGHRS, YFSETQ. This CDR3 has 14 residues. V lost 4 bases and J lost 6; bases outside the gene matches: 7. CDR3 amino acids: CASSHGGTGNGYTF. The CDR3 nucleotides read TGCGCCAGCAGCCATGGCGGGACAGGGAATGGCTACACCTTC.

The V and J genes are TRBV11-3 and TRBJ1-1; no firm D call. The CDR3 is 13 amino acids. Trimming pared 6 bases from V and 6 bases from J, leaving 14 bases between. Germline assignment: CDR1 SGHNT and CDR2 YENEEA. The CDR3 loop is CASSSESVAEAFF. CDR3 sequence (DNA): TGTGCCAGCAGTTCAGAATCGGTGGCTGAAGCTTTCTTT.

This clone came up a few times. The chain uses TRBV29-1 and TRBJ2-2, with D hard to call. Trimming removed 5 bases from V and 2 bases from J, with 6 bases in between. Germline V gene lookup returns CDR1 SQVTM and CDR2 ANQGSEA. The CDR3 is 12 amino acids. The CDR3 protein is CSVRLNTGELFF. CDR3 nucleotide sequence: TGCAGCGTTCGCCTTAACACCGGGGAGCTGTTTTTT.

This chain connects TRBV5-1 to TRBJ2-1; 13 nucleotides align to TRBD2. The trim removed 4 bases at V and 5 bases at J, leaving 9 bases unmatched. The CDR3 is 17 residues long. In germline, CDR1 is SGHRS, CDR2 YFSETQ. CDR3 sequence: CASSARLAGGFHNEQFF. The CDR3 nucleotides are TGCGCCAGCAGCGCGAGACTAGCGGGGGGATTCCACAATGAGCAGTTCTTC.

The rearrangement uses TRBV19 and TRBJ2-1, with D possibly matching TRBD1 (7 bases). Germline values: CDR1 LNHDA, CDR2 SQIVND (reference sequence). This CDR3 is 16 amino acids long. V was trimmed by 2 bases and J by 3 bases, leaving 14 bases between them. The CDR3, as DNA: TGTGCCAGTAGTATATACTCAGGGGGAGGCTACAATGAGCAGTTCTTC. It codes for CASSIYSGGGYNEQFF.

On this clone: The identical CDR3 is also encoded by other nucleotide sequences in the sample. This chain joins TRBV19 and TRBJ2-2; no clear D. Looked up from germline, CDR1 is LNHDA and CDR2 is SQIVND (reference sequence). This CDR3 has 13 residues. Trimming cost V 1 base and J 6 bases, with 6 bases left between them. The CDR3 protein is CASSIVSPGELFF. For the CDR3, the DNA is TGTGCCAGTAGTATAGTGAGTCCCGGGGAGCTGTTTTTT.